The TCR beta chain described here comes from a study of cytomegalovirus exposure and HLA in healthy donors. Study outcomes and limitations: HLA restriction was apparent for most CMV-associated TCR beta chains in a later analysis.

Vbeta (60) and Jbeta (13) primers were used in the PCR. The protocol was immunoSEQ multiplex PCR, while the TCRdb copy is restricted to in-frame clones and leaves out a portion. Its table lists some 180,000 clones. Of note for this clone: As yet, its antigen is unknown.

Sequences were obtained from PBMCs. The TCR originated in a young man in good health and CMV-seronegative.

CDR3 protein: CASSLEGGSTEAFF. The CDR3 DNA is TGCGCCAGCAGTCTAGAGGGGGGGAGCACTGAAGCTTTCTTT. The genes are TRBV10-2 and TRBJ1-1, with a possible D match to TRBD1 (6 bases). CDR3 length: 14 residues. Per the germline V gene, CDR1 is WSHSY and CDR2 is SAAADI. Trimming cost V 5 bases and J 4 bases, with 14 bases left between them.